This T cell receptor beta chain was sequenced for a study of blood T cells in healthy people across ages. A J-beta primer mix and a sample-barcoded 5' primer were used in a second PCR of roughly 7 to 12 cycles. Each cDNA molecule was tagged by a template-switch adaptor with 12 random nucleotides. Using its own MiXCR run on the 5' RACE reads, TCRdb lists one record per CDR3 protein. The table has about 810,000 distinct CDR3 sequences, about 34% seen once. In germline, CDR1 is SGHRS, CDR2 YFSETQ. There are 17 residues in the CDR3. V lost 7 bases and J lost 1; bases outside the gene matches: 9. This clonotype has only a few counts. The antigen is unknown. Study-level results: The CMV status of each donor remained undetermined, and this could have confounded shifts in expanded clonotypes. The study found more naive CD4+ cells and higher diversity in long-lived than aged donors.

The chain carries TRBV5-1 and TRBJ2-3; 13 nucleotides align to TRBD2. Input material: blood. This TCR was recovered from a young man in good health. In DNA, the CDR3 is TGCGCCAGCCGCCCGAGACTAGCGGGGGGTGGCACAGATACGCAGTATTTT. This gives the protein CASRPRLAGGGTDTQYF.